This T cell receptor (beta chain) was identified in a study of beta chain features in type 1 diabetes. This CDR3 region has 14 residues. The germline CDR1 and CDR2 sequences are MNHEY and SMNVEV (reference sequence). The J segment lost 7 bases and the V segment lost 9 bases, leaving 8 bases of the junction unmatched. Remarks on this clone: Its antigen is still unknown.

Reverse transcribing all isolated RNA meant expressed TCRB transcripts were sequenced. The repertoire was sequenced with immunoSEQ multiplex PCR; TCRdb's copy has only in-frame clones and lacks some. Of around 130,000 clones listed, roughly 10% are singletons. Study-level points and caveats: Among patients with Type 1 diabetes, TCRB CDR3s were moderately but significantly shorter in every one of the four CD4+ subsets.

This chain joins TRBV27 and TRBJ1-5; the match to TRBD1 covers 11 bases. The TCR was taken from a man under 40 with type 1 diabetes. The sample consisted of central memory CD4+ T cells from blood. The CDR3 coding sequence is TGTGCCAGTACTGGACAGGGGGCAGAGCAGCCCCAGCATTTT. Protein: CASTGQGAEQPQHF.